This T cell receptor beta chain originates from a study of T cell responses to AZD1222 COVID-19 vaccine. Study observations and caveats: Unmutated regions of variants are reportedly targeted by nearly half of spike-specific TCRs. After two AZD1222 doses, spike-specific TCR breadth and depth rose versus day 0.

Worth noting for this clone: No antigen is known for it.

Profiled with immunoSEQ multiplex PCR; TCRdb holds only in-frame clones, not every one. The sample holds about 91,000 clones, about 88% seen once. CDR1 MDHEN and CDR2 SYDVKM come from the germline V gene. Germline trimming cut 4 bases from V and 7 bases from J; bases unmatched to any gene: 9. This CDR3 is built from 15 residues. The source material was peripheral blood, sampled on day 0 of AZD1222 vaccination. This TCR was recovered from an adult in good health. V is TRBV28 and J is TRBJ2-1; 8 bases are a match to TRBD1. The CDR3 nucleotides read TGTGCCAGCAGTTCCCTTGGACAGGGATCAAATGAGCAGTTCTTC. It encodes CASSSLGQGSNEQFF.